A selection of T cell receptor beta chains follows, all from one sample in a study of cytomegalovirus exposure and HLA in healthy donors. Libraries were prepared by immunoSEQ multiplex PCR; TCRdb keeps only in-frame clonotypes and omits some of them. Here the sample spans approximately 150,000 clones, around 75% being singletons. Sequencing was performed on PBMCs. These receptors were taken from a male donor in good health and CMV-seronegative. The CDR3 runs from the conserved cysteine through the conserved F or W. D genes are given only for firm matches. Clone size is shown for a subset of rows, as once, few, many or a class of expanded clone.

few,TRBV19,TRBD2,TRBJ2-6,TGTGCCAGTAGTGTGGCCGGGACTAGCGGGGCCAACGTCCTGACTTTC,CASSVAGTSGANVLTF
-,TRBV4-3,-,TRBJ1-5,TGCGCCAGCAGCCAAGAACGGGGGTTGAGAAATCAGCCCCAGCATTTT,CASSQERGLRNQPQHF
-,TRBV28,-,TRBJ1-5,TGTGCCAGCAGTTTATGGGAGGGATCTAGCAATCAGCCCCAGCATTTT,CASSLWEGSSNQPQHF
-,TRBV7-9,TRBD2,TRBJ2-1,TGTGCCAGCAGCTATCTAGCGGGGGGGCGGATTGAGCAGTTCTTC,CASSYLAGGRIEQFF
-,TRBV6-6,TRBD1,TRBJ2-7,TGTGCCAGCAGTTACCGGGACAGGTCCTACGAGCAGTACTTC,CASSYRDRSYEQYF
few,TRBV10-3,TRBD1,TRBJ2-1,TGTGCCATCAGCCCGCAGGGGGTGGGCAATGAGCAGTTCTTC,CAISPQGVGNEQFF
-,TRBV6-5,TRBD1,TRBJ1-1,TGTGCCAGCAGTTTCGGACAGGGGGCCAAGGGGACTGAAGCTTTCTTT,CASSFGQGAKGTEAFF
once,TRBV5-4,TRBD2,TRBJ2-7,TGTGCCAGCAGCTTTACGGGAGGGCCCGAAGAGCAGTACTTC,CASSFTGGPEEQYF
few,TRBV7-2,TRBD2,TRBJ2-3,TGTGCCAGCAGCCGGGGACTAGCGGACACAGATACGCAGTATTTT,CASSRGLADTDTQYF
-,TRBV7-6,TRBD1,TRBJ1-1,TGTGCCAGCAGCCGATCGGAATACCAGGGGGACACTGAAGCTTTCTTT,CASSRSEYQGDTEAFF
-,TRBV18,TRBD2,TRBJ2-3,TGTGCCAGCTCACCCACGCTAGCGGGAACAGATACGCAGTATTTT,CASSPTLAGTDTQYF
-,TRBV28,-,TRBJ2-7,TGTGCCAGCAGTTTCGTGGGCACGAACCTCGACGAGCAGTACTTC,CASSFVGTNLDEQYF
-,TRBV2,-,TRBJ1-2,TGTGCCAGCAGTGTAGGGCAGGGAGGCTATGGCTACACCTTC,CASSVGQGGYGYTF
-,TRBV7-9,TRBD1,TRBJ1-5,TGTGCCAGCAGCCCGGACAGGGGCCTATCAGCCCAGCATTTT,CASSPDRGLSAQHF
-,TRBV14,TRBD1,TRBJ1-1,TGTGCCAGCAGCCTCCTGACAGGGTTGAACACTGAAGCTTTCTTT,CASSLLTGLNTEAFF
few,TRBV13,TRBD1,TRBJ2-7,TGTGCCAGCAGTGCTACAGGGGACGAGCAGTACTTC,CASSATGDEQYF
-,TRBV5-1,TRBD2,TRBJ2-1,TGCGCCAGCAGTCTGTTAGCGGGGCTCTCCTACAATGAGCAGTTCTTC,CASSLLAGLSYNEQFF
-,TRBV9,TRBD2,TRBJ2-5,TGTGCCAGCAGCGTAGGGGGCGGGGGGCCCCAAGAGACCCAGTACTTC,CASSVGGGGPQETQYF
-,TRBV7-9,TRBD1,TRBJ1-5,TGTGCCAGCAGCTTAGGGGGGAGACAGGGTCGTCAGCCCCAGCATTTT,CASSLGGRQGRQPQHF
-,TRBV5-4,-,TRBJ1-2,TGTGCCAGCAGCTTGGTTTTTGGGGCCGCATCCTATGGCTACACCTTC,CASSLVFGAASYGYTF
once,TRBV6-1,-,TRBJ1-3,TGTGCCAGCAGTGGACATCGCTCTGGAAACACCATATATTTT,CASSGHRSGNTIYF
few,TRBV19,-,TRBJ2-5,TGTGCCAGTGCGCAGGGTGACCGTAGGGAGACCCAGTACTTC,CASAQGDRRETQYF
-,TRBV9,TRBD1,TRBJ2-7,TGTGCCAGCAGCCCCAACAGGGGAGTGTACGAGCAGTACTTC,CASSPNRGVYEQYF
-,TRBV5-1,TRBD1,TRBJ2-5,TGCGCCAGCAACAAGGGGGCGAGGGAGACCCAGTACTTC,CASNKGARETQYF
few,TRBV7-9,-,TRBJ2-7,TGTGCCAGCAGCTTAGGACAGAGGGAGCAGTACTTC,CASSLGQREQYF
few,TRBV19,-,TRBJ2-1,TGTGCCAGTAGTATGTTGGTAGCGCCTTACAATGAGCAGTTCTTC,CASSMLVAPYNEQFF
-,TRBV19,-,TRBJ1-5,TGTGCCAGTAGTACCGTGGCTCAGACTTCAACTAATCAGCCCCAGCATTTT,CASSTVAQTSTNQPQHF
-,TRBV1,-,TRBJ1-4,TGCACCAGCAGCCAGGGGGGGTACGGTAATGAAAAACTGTTTTTT,CTSSQGGYGNEKLFF
-,TRBV7-9,-,TRBJ2-2,TGTGCCAGCAGCTTCCTAGGGGGCACCGGGGAGCTGTTTTTT,CASSFLGGTGELFF
-,TRBV14,-,TRBJ2-7,TGTGCCAGCGCCCAGGGACTCACCGGGGAGCAGTACTTC,CASAQGLTGEQYF
-,TRBV9,-,TRBJ2-7,TGTGCCAGCAGCCACCGACAGACCGGCTACGAGCAGTACTTC,CASSHRQTGYEQYF
-,TRBV5-1,TRBD1,TRBJ2-7,TGCGCCAGCAGCTTGTTCGGACAGGGACCCGAGCAGTACTTC,CASSLFGQGPEQYF
-,TRBV4-1,-,TRBJ2-2,TGCGCCAGCAGCCAACTCCGACTCGGAAACACCGGGGAGCTGTTTTTT,CASSQLRLGNTGELFF
-,TRBV5-4,-,TRBJ2-7,TGTGCCAGCAGCTTTAGACTGCATTCCTACGAGCAGTACTTC,CASSFRLHSYEQYF
once,TRBV5-1,-,TRBJ2-7,TGCGCCAGCAGCTTGGGGGCCCGGTCGGCCTACGAGCAGTACTTC,CASSLGARSAYEQYF
few,TRBV27,-,TRBJ2-7,TGTGCCAGCAGTCCAACAGGGTCTCGGCACGAGCAGTACTTC,CASSPTGSRHEQYF
-,TRBV5-4,-,TRBJ2-2,TGTGCCAGCAGCGCCGGATGGGAGGCCGGGGAGCTGTTTTTT,CASSAGWEAGELFF